This T cell receptor (beta chain) was documented in a study of T cells in Graves' hyperthyroidism and ophthalmopathy. Turning to the study itself: Sampling of peripheral blood happened at initial diagnosis, prior to any treatment.

Patients between 18 and 65 years old had hyperthyroidism, newly diagnosed and lasting under 2 months. From under 12 ml of fresh peripheral blood, PBMCs were isolated. Researchers amplified the TCR beta CDR3 regions from RNA transcripts. TCR CDR3 underwent first-round RT-PCR with the HTBI primer set. TCRdb analysed the multiplex PCR reads with MiXCR anew, one entry per CDR3 protein. The sample includes over 250,000 distinct CDR3 sequences, about 25% seen only once; the top ten take more than 25%. In this sample, this clonotype turned up many times. Trimming pared 6 bases from V and 0 bases from J, leaving 11 bases between. The CDR3 loop spans 14 amino acids.

The chain links TRBV12-3 or TRBV12-4 to TRBJ2-5; no reliable D call. The sequencing sample was made of blood. The source is a man between 40 and 49 years old with Graves' hyperthyroidism that later progressed to Graves' ophthalmopathy. CDR3 nucleotides: TGTGCCAGCAGCCAGGTCCCGTACCAAGAGACCCAGTACTTC. This sequence encodes CASSQVPYQETQYF.